A selection of T cell receptor beta chains follows, all from one sample in a study of T cell repertoires in cytomegalovirus infection. TCRdb recomputed calls from the reads with MiXCR, one row per CDR3 protein. The table has 450,000 to 600,000 distinct CDR3 sequences, around 30% seen once; the top ten hold under 20%. These receptors' targets are unknown. The sequencing used cultured PBMCs, collected from culture after CMV antigen stimulation. The origin of the receptors is a human donor in good health (CMV status not recorded). Some clones in this sample may be carry-over from other donors' samples. CDR3s include the opening cysteine and the closing phenylalanine or tryptophan. The D gene is left open where the match is weak. The size of a clone is reported for some rows only, either as once, few or many, or as a class for expanded clones.

size	length	D	V	J	CDR3	DNA
few	15	TRBD2	TRBV10-3	TRBJ2-2	CAISVRAGETGELFF	TGTGCCATCAGTGTCAGAGCGGGAGAAACCGGGGAGCTGTTTTTT
NA	19	TRBD2	TRBV5-6	TRBJ2-6	CASSPNFGTSGSLANVLTF	TGTGCCAGCAGCCCTAACTTTGGGACTAGCGGCTCACTGGCCAACGTCCTGACTTTC
NA	15	NA	TRBV6-6	TRBJ2-5	CASSTRSGGKETQYF	TGTGCCAGCAGTACCCGGTCGGGCGGGAAAGAGACCCAGTACTTC
few	17	NA	TRBV4-1	TRBJ2-4	CASSQDRVGQAKNIQYF	TGCGCCAGCAGCCAAGATAGGGTGGGCCAAGCCAAAAACATTCAGTACTTC
NA	15	TRBD1	TRBV5-4	TRBJ1-4	CASSGATGGREKLFF	TGTGCCAGCAGCGGGGCGACAGGGGGCCGTGAAAAACTGTTTTTT
few	17	TRBD2	TRBV27	TRBJ2-5	CASSSPRTSGPLETQYF	TGTGCCAGCAGTTCACCTCGGACTAGCGGGCCACTAGAGACCCAGTACTTC
few	13	NA	TRBV15	TRBJ2-2	CATRGANTGELFF	TGTGCCACCAGGGGGGCGAACACCGGGGAGCTGTTTTTT
NA	14	TRBD2	TRBV27	TRBJ2-7	CASSPGAGAFEQYF	TGTGCCAGCAGCCCCGGGGCGGGAGCTTTCGAGCAGTACTTC
many	18	NA	TRBV6-1	TRBJ1-5	CASSERRQSLWGNQPQHF	TGTGCCAGCAGTGAACGAAGACAAAGCTTATGGGGGAATCAGCCCCAGCATTTT
few	15	NA	TRBV12-3/TRBV12-4	TRBJ1-1	CASSLEAGWTTEAFF	TGTGCCAGCAGTTTAGAAGCAGGGTGGACCACTGAAGCTTTCTTT
NA	16	TRBD2	TRBV7-2	TRBJ2-3	CASSFSGTSGKDTQYF	TGTGCCAGCAGCTTTTCCGGGACTAGCGGCAAAGATACGCAGTATTTT
many	14	TRBD1	TRBV18	TRBJ1-5	CASSPRQGNQPQHF	TGTGCCAGCTCACCCCGACAGGGGAATCAGCCCCAGCATTTT
few	13	NA	TRBV28	TRBJ2-7	CASSWAASYEQYF	TGTGCCAGCAGTTGGGCCGCCTCCTACGAGCAGTACTTC
NA	14	NA	TRBV10-3	TRBJ1-1	CAISEARSGTEAFF	TGTGCCATCAGTGAAGCACGGTCGGGCACTGAAGCTTTCTTT
few	15	NA	TRBV6-5	TRBJ2-7	CASRYRTGDNYEQYF	TGTGCCAGCAGATACAGAACGGGAGATAATTACGAGCAGTACTTC
many	20	TRBD2	TRBV4-3	TRBJ2-5	CASSQRRGPSGEPHQETQYF	TGCGCCAGCAGCCAACGGCGGGGTCCTAGCGGGGAACCGCACCAAGAGACCCAGTACTTC
NA	15	TRBD2	TRBV9	TRBJ2-5	CASSPGSGSSQTQYF	TGTGCCAGCAGCCCGGGCAGCGGGAGCTCACAGACCCAGTACTTC
many	14	TRBD2	TRBV20-1	TRBJ2-7	CSASGGRAFGEQYF	TGCAGTGCTAGCGGCGGGAGGGCCTTCGGGGAGCAGTACTTC
NA	12	NA	TRBV7-4	TRBJ1-5	CASSFPHQPQHF	TGTGCCAGCAGCTTCCCTCATCAGCCCCAGCATTTT
few	11	NA	TRBV29-1	TRBJ2-5	CSVGQTETQYF	TGCAGCGTTGGGCAGACCGAGACCCAGTACTTC
NA	18	TRBD1	TRBV12-3/TRBV12-4	TRBJ1-1	CASSGYRDRGRSNTEAFF	TGTGCCAGCAGTGGATACCGGGACAGGGGACGGAGCAACACTGAAGCTTTCTTT
NA	14	TRBD2	TRBV19	TRBJ2-5	CASSQGLATETQYF	TGTGCCAGTAGCCAGGGACTAGCGACGGAGACCCAGTACTTC
NA	16	TRBD1	TRBV7-6	TRBJ1-1	CASSRGGADLNTEAFF	TGTGCCAGCAGCCGAGGGGGCGCAGATCTGAACACTGAAGCTTTCTTT
NA	15	TRBD2	TRBV6-1	TRBJ2-1	CASSLTSPSYNEQFF	TGTGCCAGCAGCCTGACTAGCCCTTCCTACAATGAGCAGTTCTTC
many	16	NA	TRBV7-2	TRBJ2-3	CASSSQRRTKGDTQYF	TGTGCCAGCAGCTCGCAGCGGCGGACCAAGGGAGATACGCAGTATTTT
few	16	TRBD1	TRBV28	TRBJ1-3	CASSPLTGNSGDTIYF	TGTGCCAGCAGTCCGTTGACAGGGAATTCGGGAGACACCATATATTTT
few	16	TRBD2	TRBV4-2	TRBJ2-1	CASSQRSGSSDNEQFF	TGTGCCAGCAGCCAAAGGAGCGGGAGTTCGGACAATGAGCAGTTCTTC
NA	15	NA	TRBV6-5	TRBJ2-1	CASSITTASYNEQFF	TGTGCCAGCAGTATCACTACCGCCTCCTACAATGAGCAGTTCTTC